Following are 27 T cell receptor beta chains from one sample sequenced in a study of T cell responses to AZD1222 COVID-19 vaccine. Assay used: immunoSEQ multiplex PCR; TCRdb lists only in-frame clones, some missing. Of about 54,000 clones detected, approximately 86% appear once; the ten largest clones hold 6.5% to 8.5%. Sample: peripheral blood, taken 28 days after the second AZD1222 dose. These receptors originate from an adult who received the AZD1222 COVID-19 vaccine.

The chain joins TRBV18 to TRBJ1-5; D is perhaps TRBD1 (6 bases). V was shortened by 2 bases and J by 4 bases, with 12 bases between the two germline ends. There are 15 residues in the CDR3. Per the germline V gene, CDR1 is KGHSH and CDR2 is LQKENI. The CDR3 DNA is TGTGCCAGCTCACCAAATATAGGGGGGAATCAGCCCCAGCATTTT. Protein: CASSPNIGGNQPQHF. The whole variable domain, filled in from reference TRBV18 and TRBJ1-5, reads NAGVMQNPRHLVRRRGQEARLRCSPMKGHSHVYWYRQLPEEGLKFMVYLQKENIIDESGMPKERFSAEFPKEGPSILRIQQVVRGDSAAYFCASSPNIGGNQPQHFGDGTRLSIL.

V gene TRBV6-6 combines with J gene TRBJ2-3; 12 bases map to TRBD1. CDR1 and CDR2 from the germline V gene are MNHNY and SVGAGI (reference sequence). This CDR3 has 15 amino acids. V lost 4 bases and J lost 3; bases outside the gene matches: 2. The CDR3 reads CASSSGQGATDTQYF. As DNA, the CDR3 is TGTGCCAGCAGTTCGGGACAGGGGGCAACAGATACGCAGTATTTT.

The chain carries TRBV20-1 and TRBJ2-7; D might be TRBD2 (6 bases). CDR1 and CDR2 (germline): DFQATT, SNEGSKA (reference sequence). The CDR3 is made up of 13 amino acids. The germline V and J ends were trimmed by 3 bases and 3 bases, with 12 bases remaining between them. The CDR3 bases are TGCAGTGCTAGTTCGGGACTTGACTACGAGCAGTACTTC. Translation gives CSASSGLDYEQYF.

This CDR3 is CASITQREGRHEQFF. In nucleotides, the CDR3 is TGTGCCAGCATAACCCAGCGGGAGGGCCGGCATGAGCAGTTCTTC. This rearrangement joins TRBV21-1 to TRBJ2-1; the table's D call of TRBD2 was not tested on the DNA. TRBV21-1 is recorded as a pseudogene. The CDR3 has 15 amino acids.

This clone is a singleton in its sample. The chain recombines TRBV11-1 with TRBJ2-5; no clear D gene. V lost 5 bases to trimming and J lost 1 base, with 11 bases between them. The CDR3 has 14 residues. Germline CDR1 reads SGHAT; CDR2 reads FQDESV (reference sequence). This CDR3 is CASSLDGRQETQYF. CDR3 bases: TGTGCCAGCAGCCTCGACGGACGCCAAGAGACCCAGTACTTC.

This chain joins TRBV6-2 or TRBV6-3 and TRBJ2-7, with 13 bases that match TRBD2. The germline gives CDR1 MNHEY, CDR2 SVGEGT. This CDR3 has 15 residues. The trim removed 2 bases at V and 2 bases at J, leaving 0 bases unmatched. CDR3 loop: CASSYGTSGTYEQYF. The CDR3 bases are TGTGCCAGCAGTTACGGGACTAGCGGGACCTACGAGCAGTACTTC.

The chain has TRBV2 and TRBJ1-2, with D unclear. The CDR3 is 11 amino acids. V lost 5 bases and J 4 bases, leaving 5 bases between the germline ends. The germline V gene has CDR1 SNHLY and CDR2 FYNNEI. The CDR3 protein is CASSLAYGYTF. Here the CDR3 DNA reads TGTGCCAGCAGTCTTGCCTATGGCTACACCTTC. The full variable domain, in which reference TRBV2 and TRBJ1-2 provide the parts outside the CDR3, is EPEVTQTPSHQVTQMGQEVILRCVPISNHLYFYWYRQILGQKVEFLVSFYNNEISEKSEIFDDQFSVERPDGSNFTLKIRSTKLEDSAMYFCASSLAYGYTFGSGTRLTVV.

This clone has a single count. V usage is TRBV7-9 and J usage is TRBJ2-5; D possibly corresponds to TRBD1 (5 bases). The germline V and J ends were trimmed by 3 bases and 7 bases, with 15 bases remaining between them. Germline loops: CDR1 SEHNR, CDR2 FQNEAQ (reference sequence). The CDR3 contains 14 residues. As DNA, the CDR3 is TGTGCCAGCAGCTTGGGGCCAGGGAAGGGGACCCAGTACTTC. It specifies CASSLGPGKGTQYF. Full variable domain (missing parts from reference TRBV7-9 and TRBJ2-5): DTGVSQNPRHKITKRGQNVTFRCDPISEHNRLYWYRQTLGQGPEFLTYFQNEAQLEKSRLLSDRFSAERPKGSFSTLEIQRTEQGDSAMYLCASSLGPGKGTQYFGPGTRLLVL.

The chain combines TRBV5-6 with TRBJ2-7, with 7 nucleotides matching TRBD1. CDR3 length: 14 amino acids. Looked up from germline, CDR1 is SGHDT and CDR2 is YYEEEE. Trimming at V came to 0 bases and at J to 3 bases, leaving 3 bases not matched to a gene. The CDR3 loop is CASSLGTGHYEQYF. The CDR3 bases are TGTGCCAGCAGCTTGGGGACAGGCCACTACGAGCAGTACTTC.

On this clone: Mismatch with germline at one junction end may stem from a read error. This chain uses TRBV6-6 with TRBJ2-5, with 11 positions matching TRBD2. Germline V gives CDR1 MNHNY, CDR2 SVGAGI (reference sequence). The CDR3 runs to 14 residues. The CDR3 reads CASSSLTTSGSPNF. CDR3 DNA sequence: TGTGCCAGCAGCTCCCTTACTACTAGCGGGAGCCCAAACTTC.

This clone was seen a single time. V and J are TRBV29-1 and TRBJ1-3, with a tentative D call TRBD1 (5 bases). The CDR3 has 14 amino acids. Trimming pared 6 bases from V and 2 bases from J, leaving 14 bases between. Germline CDR1 and CDR2: SQVTM and ANQGSEA. The CDR3 bases are TGCAGCGTCCAGTTCAGGGCTCCTGGAAACACCATATATTTT. Translated: CSVQFRAPGNTIYF.

The rearrangement joins TRBV19 to TRBJ1-5; 11 bases map to TRBD1. J gave up 2 bases and V 3 bases, and 3 bases lay outside the gene matches. The germline CDR1 and CDR2 sequences are LNHDA and SQIVND (reference sequence). The length of the CDR3 is 16 residues. DNA for the CDR3: TGTGCCAGTAGTATTGGGACAGGGGGTCGCAATCAGCCCCAGCATTTT. This codes for CASSIGTGGRNQPQHF.

This clone has more than one count but fewer than ten. The genes are TRBV30 and TRBJ1-4; D gene ambiguous. CDR1 is GTSNPN and CDR2 is SVGIG in the germline V gene (reference sequence). V was cut by 0 bases and J by 5 bases, with 4 bases left in between. The CDR3 has 12 residues. This CDR3 is CAWSVENEKLFF. CDR3 nucleotides: TGTGCCTGGAGTGTCGAGAATGAAAAACTGTTTTTT.

The genes are TRBV28 and TRBJ1-1; D is possibly TRBD1 (5 bases). Germline V gene sequence: CDR1 MDHEN, CDR2 SYDVKM. Trimming removed 7 bases at V and 5 bases at J, with 20 bases between. This CDR3 is 15 amino acids long. The CDR3 nucleotides are TGTGCCAGCATTCCCCAGGGCCAATATGGTACTGAAGCTTTCTTT. As protein: CASIPQGQYGTEAFF.

V usage is TRBV4-1 and J usage is TRBJ1-3; D is ambiguous. This CDR3 is 17 amino acids long. From germline, CDR1 is MGHRA and CDR2 YSYEKL. V dropped 1 base and J dropped 0 bases, with 13 bases sitting between them. CDR3 sequence (DNA): TGCGCCAGCAGCCAAGGACAAAGCCTCAACTCTGGAAACACCATATATTTT. It is translated as CASSQGQSLNSGNTIYF.

V is TRBV2 and J is TRBJ1-5; D may be TRBD1 (5 bases). This CDR3 comprises 14 residues. The V end lost 6 bases, the J end lost 4 bases, and 13 bases lay between the germline ends. Germline CDR1 is SNHLY and CDR2 is FYNNEI. CDR3: CASRLTAINQPQHF. The CDR3 region has the DNA TGTGCCAGCAGACTGACAGCCATAAATCAGCCCCAGCATTTT.

The rearrangement joins TRBV6-5 to TRBJ2-1; 7 bases fit TRBD2. V was pared by 0 bases and J by 7 bases, with 9 bases of the junction left unmatched. This CDR3 is 16 amino acids long. From germline, CDR1 is MNHEY and CDR2 SVGAGI. CDR3: CASSYSGLAVLNEQFF. In DNA, the CDR3 is TGTGCCAGCAGTTACTCGGGGCTAGCGGTCTTAAATGAGCAGTTCTTC.

The chain recombines TRBV28 with TRBJ1-2; a weak D match, TRBD1 (5 bases). The CDR3 is made up of 14 amino acids. Germline CDR1 and CDR2: MDHEN and SYDVKM. V lost 7 bases and J lost 5, with 17 bases in between. The CDR3 region has the DNA TGTGCCAGCAATAGGAACAGGCTAAATTATGGCTACACCTTC. Amino acids: CASNRNRLNYGYTF.

This sequence joins TRBV15 and TRBJ2-7, with TRBD2 as a possible D gene (6 bases). The V end lost 0 bases, the J end lost 4 bases, and 13 bases lay between the germline ends. The germline V gene has CDR1 LNHNV and CDR2 YYDKDF (reference sequence). The CDR3 runs 15 residues. CDR3 amino acids: CATSRERPGVYEQYF. As DNA, the CDR3 is TGTGCCACCAGCAGAGAACGTCCGGGAGTATACGAGCAGTACTTC.

The rearrangement joins TRBV6-5 to TRBJ1-6; 7 nucleotides match TRBD1. The CDR3 contains 15 residues. V lost 4 bases, J lost 5 bases, and 5 bases stayed unmatched. Looked up from germline, CDR1 is MNHEY and CDR2 is SVGAGI. CDR3 coding DNA: TGTGCCAGCAGTTCCACCGGGACAGATAATTCACCCCTCCACTTT. Residues: CASSSTGTDNSPLHF.

The chain carries TRBV5-4 and TRBJ2-3, with 11 bases matching TRBD2. This CDR3 spans 16 amino acids. V trimming: 4 bases; J trimming: 5 bases; junction bases outside the gene matches: 9. Germline V lookup: CDR1 SGHNT, CDR2 YYREEE (reference sequence). CDR3 amino acids: CASSTGLAGLQDTQYF. CDR3 nucleotides: TGTGCCAGCAGCACCGGACTAGCGGGCCTCCAAGATACGCAGTATTTT.

This sequence joins TRBV5-1 and TRBJ2-2, with D possibly TRBD2 on 5 matching bases. Germline V gene data show CDR1 as SGHRS and CDR2 as YFSETQ. Trimming took off 1 base at V and 1 base at J, with 11 bases between the two ends. This CDR3 is built from 16 residues. The CDR3 is CASSLSPGGNTGELFF. The DNA of the CDR3 is TGCGCCAGCAGCTTGTCTCCAGGAGGGAACACCGGGGAGCTGTTTTTT. The variable domain in full, completed from reference TRBV5-1 and TRBJ2-2, reads KAGVTQTPRYLIKTRGQQVTLSCSPISGHRSVSWYQQTPGQGLQFLFEYFSETQRNKGNFPGRFSGRQFSNSRSEMNVSTLELGDSALYLCASSLSPGGNTGELFFGEGSRLTVL.

The V call is TRBV19, the J call TRBJ1-1; D is unresolved. This CDR3 spans 13 amino acids. V was shortened by 7 bases and J by 4 bases, with 13 bases between the two germline ends. Germline V lookup: CDR1 LNHDA, CDR2 SQIVND (reference sequence). The CDR3 sequence: CASNPTGITEAFF. Here the CDR3 DNA reads TGTGCCAGTAACCCCACGGGGATCACTGAAGCTTTCTTT.

This chain uses TRBV18 with TRBJ1-5; no clear D gene. This CDR3 spans 13 amino acids. Germline assignment: CDR1 KGHSH and CDR2 LQKENI. The V end lost 3 bases, the J end lost 5 bases, and 8 bases lay between the germline ends. CDR3 in amino acids: CASSPFQDQPQHF. The CDR3 DNA reads as TGTGCCAGCTCACCCTTCCAGGATCAGCCCCAGCATTTT.

The chain recombines TRBV5-1 with TRBJ2-2, with 8 bases matching TRBD1. The germline V gene has CDR1 SGHRS and CDR2 YFSETQ. This CDR3 is built from 15 residues. The junction had 9 bases not matched to a gene; V was cut back by 4 bases and J by 7 bases. CDR3 bases: TGCGCCAGCAGCGGCAGGACAGGGCAGGGCGGGGAGCTGTTTTTT. This sequence encodes CASSGRTGQGGELFF.

The CDR3 loop reads CASSSRDTEAFF. In nucleotides, the CDR3 is TGTGCCAGCAGCTCCCGGGACACTGAAGCTTTCTTT. The V gene is TRBV5-4, the J gene TRBJ1-1, with no clear D. This CDR3 has 12 residues. In germline, CDR1 is SGHNT, CDR2 YYREEE (reference sequence). Deletions cut 3 bases from V and 3 bases from J, with 6 bases between. The full variable domain, rest sourced from reference TRBV5-4 and TRBJ1-1, is ETGVTQSPTHLIKTRGQQVTLRCSSQSGHNTVSWYQQALGQGPQFIFQYYREEENGRGNFPPRFSGLQFPNYSSELNVNALELDDSALYLCASSSRDTEAFFGQGTRLTVV.

This sequence joins TRBV29-1 and TRBJ2-4; 10 bases are a match to TRBD1. CDR1 is SQVTM, CDR2 ANQGSEA, per germline. The CDR3 length is 13 residues. The J segment lost 5 bases and the V segment lost 6 bases, leaving 4 bases of the junction unmatched. This chain's CDR3 is CSVGTGEENIQYF. The CDR3 DNA is TGCAGCGTCGGGACAGGGGAGGAAAACATTCAGTACTTC.